The 12 T cell receptor beta chains below were found in one sample sequenced in a study of blood T cells in healthy people across ages (dated by TCRdb to between 2014 and 2017). To prepare the library, 5' RACE was applied. The data were produced on an Illumina HiSeq 2500. A second PCR of about 6 to 11 cycles was performed with a sample-barcoded 5' primer and a J-beta primer mix. Using fastp trimming at Q25 and MiXCR clonotype assembly, TCRdb reanalyzed the public sequencing data and kept in-frame beta chains. A single entry per CDR3 protein holds the most common genes and DNA from its merged rows. For this sample the table gives 980,000 or so distinct CDR3 sequences, of which 45% to 50% were detected only once. The top ten clones comprise about an eighth of the sample. Sequenced sample: blood. The receptors derive from a man between 25 and 39 years old in good health.

This clonotype was picked up a small number of times. The chain joins TRBV24-1 to TRBJ2-5; TRBD2 is a possible D gene (6 bases). The CDR3 spans 13 residues. V was cut by 0 bases and J by 11 bases, with 12 bases left in between. Germline V gene lookup returns CDR1 KGHDR and CDR2 SFDVKD. The CDR3 region is CATSDLLSGEQYF. The CDR3 nucleotides are TGTGCCACCAGTGATTTGTTGTCGGGAGAGCAGTACTTC.

This clonotype was found a few times. V and J are TRBV25-1 and TRBJ2-7, with a possible D match to TRBD1 (6 bases). Trimming cost V 4 bases and J 6 bases, with 10 bases left between them. Germline V lookup: CDR1 MGHDK, CDR2 SYGVNS. CDR3 size: 12 residues. The CDR3 DNA reads as TGTGCCAGCAGTGCCACAGGGCTCGAGCAGTACTTC. Its translation is CASSATGLEQYF.

In this sample, this clonotype turned up a few times. The chain links TRBV6-5 to TRBJ2-7; the D gene is possibly TRBD2 (5 bases). V was shortened by 6 bases and J by 3 bases, with 12 bases between the two germline ends. This CDR3 region has 13 residues. Germline CDR1 is MNHEY and CDR2 is SVGAGI. This chain's CDR3 is CASRLPGGYEQYF. In DNA form, the CDR3 reads TGTGCCAGCAGGCTACCAGGAGGCTACGAGCAGTACTTC.

The chain is built from TRBV3-1 and TRBJ1-1; 8 bases align to TRBD1. After removal of 1 base from V and 4 bases from J, the junction contained 2 bases not matched to a gene. Germline V gene sequence: CDR1 LGHDT, CDR2 YNNKEL (reference sequence). This CDR3 has 14 amino acids. The DNA for the CDR3 is TGTGCCAGCAGCCAAGTAACAGGGGGCACTGAAGCTTTCTTT. Its protein product is CASSQVTGGTEAFF. The variable domain in full, with the rest retrieved from reference TRBV3-1 and TRBJ1-1, is DTAVSQTPKYLVTQMGNDKSIKCEQNLGHDTMYWYKQDSKKFLKIMFSYNNKELIINETVPNRFSPKSPDKAHLNLHINSLELGDSAVYFCASSQVTGGTEAFFGQGTRLTVV.

This clonotype showed up just a few times. CDR3 bases: TGTGCCAGCAGCTCCATGGTCTACGAGCAGTACTTC. Translating it yields CASSSMVYEQYF. The chain joins TRBV7-2 to TRBJ2-7; D unresolved. V dropped 4 bases and J dropped 3 bases, with 7 bases sitting between them. Germline V CDR1 and CDR2: SGHTA, FQGNSA. CDR3 length: 12 amino acids.

Only a few counts were recorded for this clonotype. This chain connects TRBV6-5 to TRBJ2-7; D may be TRBD2 (6 bases). The CDR3 has 16 amino acids. From germline, CDR1 is MNHEY and CDR2 SVGAGI. Trimming left V 7 bases short and J 0 bases short, with 19 bases between. The CDR3 here is CASKPGGAKGSYEQYF. DNA for the CDR3: TGTGCCAGCAAACCCGGCGGGGCAAAGGGCTCCTACGAGCAGTACTTC.

This clonotype was recorded at least ten times. The gene calls are TRBV20-1 and TRBJ2-3; unclear D gene. The CDR3 spans 15 residues. The germline V gene encodes CDR1 DFQATT and CDR2 SNEGSKA (reference sequence). Trimming cost V 5 bases and J 2 bases, with 17 bases left between them. DNA of the CDR3: TGCAGTGCTCTCCCCGGCCAGACGTACACAGATACGCAGTATTTT. This gives the protein CSALPGQTYTDTQYF.

The gene calls are TRBV24-1 and TRBJ2-2; perhaps TRBD1 as D (5 bases). V lost 1 base and J 7 bases, leaving 15 bases between the germline ends. This CDR3 has 16 amino acids. CDR1 is KGHDR, CDR2 SFDVKD, per germline. CDR3 protein: CATSDFSSRAIGELFF. The CDR3 DNA is TGTGCCACCAGTGATTTCTCCTCCAGGGCGATCGGGGAGCTGTTTTTT.

This clonotype was counted only a few times. J is TRBJ2-1 and V is TRBV7-2; 9 bases agree with TRBD1. Germline V gives CDR1 SGHTA, CDR2 FQGNSA. The CDR3 loop spans 14 amino acids. V was pared by 5 bases and J by 3 bases, with 2 bases of the junction left unmatched. The CDR3 sequence: CASSNRGRYNEQFF. The CDR3 coding sequence is TGTGCCAGCAGCAACAGGGGGCGCTACAATGAGCAGTTCTTC.

The table lists this clonotype with a few counts. The V call is TRBV25-1, the J call TRBJ2-1; TRBD2 agrees at 14 bases. From germline, CDR1 is MGHDK and CDR2 SYGVNS. V dropped 4 bases and J dropped 4; count of bases not matched to a gene: 15. The CDR3 consists of 20 residues. CDR3 DNA: TGTGCCAGCAGTGCTCCCGTGACTAGCGGGGGGGCATACACTTACAATGAGCAGTTCTTC. Protein: CASSAPVTSGGAYTYNEQFF.

To note about this clonotype: The junction departs from germline at one end; a sequencing error may be responsible. The chain links TRBV5-4 to TRBJ2-7, with TRBD2 matching over 8 bases. The CDR3 covers 14 residues. Germline loops: CDR1 SGHNT, CDR2 YYREEE (reference sequence). As DNA, the CDR3 is TGTGCCAGCAGCTCGGGGGGGTCCTCCTACGGGCAGTACTTC. This codes for CASSSGGSSYGQYF.

This clonotype was recorded at least ten times. The chain combines TRBV4-1 with TRBJ2-5; D call uncertain. Germline-derived CDR1 and CDR2 are MGHRA and YSYEKL. CDR3 size: 13 residues. Deletions cut 2 bases from V and 2 bases from J, with 6 bases between. The CDR3 spells CASSQSLQETQYF. For the CDR3, the DNA is TGCGCCAGCAGCCAATCCCTTCAAGAGACCCAGTACTTC.